The clone carrying this TCR beta chain was seen ten or more times. Its matching antigen is unknown. This specimen belongs to a study of CD8+CD57+ T cells in acquired aplastic anemia. Whole-study results and caveats: Against the total CD4+ and CD8+ pools, patient CD8+CD57+ cells had lower diversity.

Genomic DNA acted as the template from which TCR beta VDJ combination and CDR3 sequence profiling were carried out. Each CDR3 protein is one row after TCRdb ran MiXCR on the reads. The sample has around 17,000 distinct CDR3 sequences, more than 30% seen once; the top ten hold 86%. CDR3 length: 18 residues. After removal of 4 bases from V and 8 bases from J, the junction contained 16 bases not matched to a gene. Germline loops: CDR1 MGHRA, CDR2 YSYEKL. Patients sequenced had flow cytometry evidence of CD8+CD57+ cell expansion. Acquired aplastic anemia of severe grade affected all patients. The chain links TRBV4-1 to TRBJ1-6; the match to TRBD1 covers 8 bases. The material sequenced was CD8+CD57+ T cells sorted from PBMCs. Subset noted: bead-enriched CD8+CD57+ effector memory T cells from SAA patients. The receptor was derived from a human donor with aplastic anemia. CDR3 coding DNA: TGCGCCAGCAGCCCGAATAAGGCAGGGACAGGTTCGGATTCACCCCTCCACTTT. It yields the protein CASSPNKAGTGSDSPLHF.